This T cell receptor beta chain appears in the sequencing data of a study of control samples from healthy donors and cancer patients. The repertoire was sequenced with immunoSEQ multiplex PCR; TCRdb's copy has only in-frame clones and lacks some. Of around 74,000 clones listed, around 92% are singletons. V lost 1 base and J 7 bases, leaving 11 bases between the germline ends. The CDR3 sequence is 13 residues long. Germline V gene lookup returns CDR1 SGHNT and CDR2 YENEEA. Specimen: blood. V usage is TRBV11-3 and J usage is TRBJ2-7; D gene unclear. This clonotype was obtained from a woman in her sixties in good health. CDR3 sequence (DNA): TGTGCCAGCAGCTTAGCGGATGGGTTTGAGCAGTACTTC. Residues: CASSLADGFEQYF.